This T cell receptor (beta chain) came from a study of T cell responses to AZD1222 COVID-19 vaccine. Overall study results and limits: It should be noted that donors were predominantly white British and more often female, and clonal diversity was possibly underestimated. Spike-specific TCR breadth rose after two AZD1222 doses, and depth rose as well. Repertoires were collected only later (after the peak T cell response had occurred).

Germline assignment: CDR1 SGDLS and CDR2 YYNGEE. The ends were cut back, 0 bases at V and 5 bases at J, with 14 bases in the middle. The CDR3 spans 15 residues. Some clones are missing from TCRdb's copy, which holds only in-frame ones; the method was immunoSEQ multiplex PCR. The sample holds fewer than 150,000 clones; 90% are singletons and the top ten take roughly 1.7%. Note on this clone: Its specificity is not known.

The gene calls are TRBV9 and TRBJ1-1, with D hard to call. The sequence came from an adult who received the AZD1222 COVID-19 vaccine. The sample here was peripheral blood, taken 28 days after the second AZD1222 dose. As DNA, the CDR3 is TGTGCCAGCAGCGTAGCCCCCCTGGGCGGGACTGAAGCTTTCTTT. This encodes CASSVAPLGGTEAFF.